This T cell receptor (beta chain) was captured by sequencing in a study of metastatic and nonmetastatic thyroid tumors. Across the whole study: Repertoire comparisons spanned blood and tumor or nodule tissue from malignant and benign thyroid patients. Study observations and caveats: Reportedly, malignant thyroid tumors had significantly higher TCR beta diversity than benign nodules, in blood and tumor.

This clone was seen more than once but under ten times. Its specificity is not known. No patient had received any treatment before thyroid surgery. In the authors' workflow: To classify distant metastasis in papillary thyroid cancer, a model was built from CDR3 differences across clinicopathological groups. TCRdb used MiXCR to call clones anew from the PCR reads. TCRdb's processing, not the authors', yielded these V and J calls. Among 35,000 to 55,000 clones listed, 3% to 3.5% were seen once. Germline V gives CDR1 SQVTM, CDR2 ANQGSEA. The trim removed 7 bases at V and 0 bases at J, leaving 9 bases unmatched. The CDR3 covers 16 residues.

The sequence was collected from a female donor with papillary thyroid cancer or a benign thyroid nodule (not recorded which). Some clones in this sample may be carry-over from other donors' samples. The source material was blood. The V gene is TRBV29-1, the J gene TRBJ2-3; 11 nucleotides line up with TRBD2. For the CDR3, the DNA is TGCAGCGCCCGAGCCACTAGCGGGAGAAGCACAGATACGCAGTATTTT. It specifies CSARATSGRSTDTQYF.